These 10 T cell receptor beta chains share one sample of origin, sequenced in a study of siplizumab effects on memory and regulatory T cells. The assay was immunoSEQ multiplex PCR, and TCRdb's table has in-frame clones only and misses some. This table holds about 56,000 clones, around 97% found once. The sample consisted of naive CD8+ T cells sorted from blood. Source of these receptors: a human donor in good health.

The rearrangement links TRBV5-6 to TRBJ2-1; tentatively, D is TRBD2 (6 bases). Germline CDR1 SGHDT, CDR2 YYEEEE. This CDR3 spans 16 amino acids. Trimming shortened V by 0 bases and J by 0 bases, and 10 bases separated the two germline ends. The CDR3 region is CASSLGGKSSYNEQFF. DNA for the CDR3: TGTGCCAGCAGCTTGGGCGGGAAAAGCTCCTACAATGAGCAGTTCTTC.

This chain connects TRBV27 to TRBJ2-3; 8 positions agree with TRBD2. CDR3 length equals 17 residues. V lost 3 bases to trimming and J lost 0 bases; unmatched junction nucleotides: 8. CDR1 and CDR2 from the germline V gene are MNHEY and SMNVEV (reference sequence). The CDR3 protein is CASSFLLAGGSTDTQYF. The CDR3, as DNA: TGTGCCAGCAGTTTTCTGCTAGCGGGCGGAAGCACAGATACGCAGTATTTT.

V usage is TRBV6-6 and J usage is TRBJ2-5; D remains unclear. V lost 2 bases, J lost 3 bases, and 1 base lay in between. The V gene's germline CDR1 is MNHNY and CDR2 SVGAGI (reference sequence). The CDR3 is 11 amino acids. This CDR3 is CASSYEETQYF. The CDR3 DNA sequence: TGTGCCAGCAGTTACGAAGAGACCCAGTACTTC.

The J gene is TRBJ2-1, the V gene TRBV19; 10 bases agree with TRBD2. J gave up 9 bases and V 6 bases, and 11 bases lay outside the gene matches. CDR1 and CDR2 from the germline V gene are LNHDA and SQIVND (reference sequence). The CDR3 is made up of 15 amino acids. The CDR3 sequence is CASRLMLAGEGEQFF. CDR3 coding DNA: TGTGCCAGTAGACTTATGCTAGCGGGAGAAGGTGAGCAGTTCTTC.

The genes are TRBV6-5 and TRBJ2-1; D remains ambiguous. The V gene's germline CDR1 is MNHEY and CDR2 SVGAGI. This CDR3 is built from 14 residues. V lost 0 bases and J lost 3, with 6 bases in between. This CDR3 reads CASSYSASYNEQFF. For the CDR3, the DNA is TGTGCCAGCAGTTACTCGGCCAGCTACAATGAGCAGTTCTTC.

The chain couples TRBV5-1 to TRBJ2-7, with D unclear. The germline V gene encodes CDR1 SGHRS and CDR2 YFSETQ. The CDR3 is made up of 16 amino acids. Trimming stripped 0 bases from V and 4 bases from J, with 17 bases between. The CDR3 sequence: CASSLEQLGPYYEQYF. CDR3 bases: TGCGCCAGCAGCTTGGAACAACTCGGGCCGTATTACGAGCAGTACTTC.

This rearrangement joins TRBV5-1 to TRBJ2-5; 8 positions agree with TRBD1. Per the germline V gene, CDR1 is SGHRS and CDR2 is YFSETQ. V trimming: 3 bases; J trimming: 5 bases; junction bases outside the gene matches: 6. This CDR3 contains 14 residues. CDR3 loop: CASSSWTGSETQYF. CDR3 sequence (DNA): TGCGCCAGCAGCTCCTGGACAGGGTCGGAGACCCAGTACTTC.

The genes are TRBV6-1 and TRBJ2-5; D is undetermined. The germline V gene has CDR1 MNHNS and CDR2 SASEGT. Trimming took 1 base from V and 0 from J, leaving 9 bases between them. The CDR3 loop spans 15 amino acids. This CDR3 reads CASSEVDPYQETQYF. CDR3 coding DNA: TGTGCCAGCAGTGAAGTTGACCCGTACCAAGAGACCCAGTACTTC.

The chain recombines TRBV28 with TRBJ2-5; 9 bases are shared with TRBD2. The CDR3 consists of 16 residues. Trimming removed 7 bases from V and 4 bases from J; junction bases left unmatched: 13. Germline lookup yields CDR1 MDHEN and CDR2 SYDVKM. The CDR3 sequence is CASKMAAGGVSETQYF. CDR3 DNA sequence: TGTGCCAGCAAAATGGCGGCGGGAGGGGTGTCAGAGACCCAGTACTTC.

The genes are TRBV14 and TRBJ2-1; 7 bases agree with TRBD2. With 1 base clipped from V and 7 bases from J, the junction kept 1 base outside the gene matches. Germline lookup yields CDR1 SGHDN and CDR2 FVKESK. The CDR3 contains 13 residues. As DNA, the CDR3 is TGTGCCAGCAGCCAAGCCGGGGGGAATGAGCAGTTCTTC. As protein: CASSQAGGNEQFF.